The entry below describes one TCR beta chain. This record belongs to a study of T cell changes during pregnancy in multiple sclerosis. TCRdb's copy holds only in-frame clones and misses some; the assay was immunoSEQ multiplex PCR. In the table there are under 150,000 clones, about 95% of which are singletons. The V and J ends lost 0 bases and 1 base, in that order; junction bases with no gene match: 8. The CDR3 loop spans 18 amino acids. Per germline, CDR1 SGDLS and CDR2 YYNGEE. The sequence was obtained from a female donor with multiple sclerosis, enrolled in a pregnancy study. The source material was peripheral blood, sampled after pregnancy. This chain uses TRBV9 with TRBJ2-2, with TRBD2 identical over 8 bases. CDR3 nucleotide sequence: TGTGCCAGCAGCGTAGTTCCAGCGGGAGAGGGGAACACCGGGGAGCTGTTTTTT. Amino acids: CASSVVPAGEGNTGELFF.